The 8 T cell receptor beta chains reported below all come from one sample, sequenced in a study of T cell responses to AZD1222 COVID-19 vaccine. Assay used: immunoSEQ multiplex PCR; TCRdb lists only in-frame clones, some missing. The profile covers 130,000 or so clones, with around 84% appearing a single time and 10% to 15% taken by the ten largest. Source: peripheral blood, taken on day 0 of AZD1222 vaccination. The receptors originated from an adult in good health.

The chain links TRBV10-3 to TRBJ2-1; TRBD1 matches at 8 bases. Germline CDR1 ENHRY, CDR2 SYGVKD. J was trimmed by 6 bases and V by 6 bases; bases with no gene match: 10. There are 15 residues in the CDR3. DNA for the CDR3: TGTGCCATCAGCACCGGACAGGGAGGTGGCAATGAGCAGTTCTTC. Translation: CAISTGQGGGNEQFF.

This sequence joins TRBV4-3 and TRBJ2-7; D is tentatively TRBD1 or TRBD2 (6 bases each). Trimming removed 4 bases at V and 4 bases at J, with 17 bases between. There are 15 residues in the CDR3. Germline V gene sequence: CDR1 LGHNA, CDR2 YSLEER. For the CDR3, the DNA is TGCGCCAGCAGCCTGGTTGACGGGGGCGCGTACGAGCAGTACTTC. Translation: CASSLVDGGAYEQYF.

This chain joins TRBV3-1 (or the pseudogene TRBV3-2) and TRBJ2-3; D uncertain. CDR3 size: 15 residues. CDR1 is LGHDT, CDR2 YNNKEL, per germline (reference sequence). Trimming left V 0 bases short and J 1 base short, with 8 bases between. The CDR3 bases are TGTGCCAGCAGCCAAGACGAGGTCCGCACAGATACGCAGTATTTT. It encodes CASSQDEVRTDTQYF.

Ten or more counts support this clone. The chain links TRBV3-1 (or the pseudogene TRBV3-2) to TRBJ2-5, with D unresolved. The germline V and J ends were trimmed by 2 bases and 5 bases, with 6 bases remaining between them. The germline CDR1 and CDR2 sequences are LGHDT and YNNKEL (reference sequence). There are 12 residues in the CDR3. In DNA, the CDR3 is TGTGCCAGCAGCCAAATTAGGGAGACCCAGTACTTC. Protein sequence: CASSQIRETQYF.

V and J are TRBV23-1 and TRBJ1-1, with D perhaps matching TRBD1 (6 bases). TRBV23-1 is an ORF; its function is uncertain. Deletions cut 4 bases from V and 7 bases from J, with 13 bases between. This CDR3 has 13 residues. The CDR3 DNA reads TGCGCCAGCAGTCCCCACAGGGAAAGTGAAGCTTTCTTT. This codes for CASSPHRESEAFF.

This clone was detected only once. The chain uses TRBV5-1 and TRBJ2-7, with TRBD2 identical over 13 bases. The germline V gene has CDR1 SGHRS and CDR2 YFSETQ. CDR3 length: 17 residues. Germline trimming cut 2 bases from V and 1 base from J; bases unmatched to any gene: 6. The CDR3: CASSFAGTSGVSYEQYF. In nucleotides, the CDR3 is TGCGCCAGCAGCTTCGCCGGGACTAGCGGGGTATCCTACGAGCAGTACTTC.

V gene TRBV14 combines with J gene TRBJ1-2; D is perhaps TRBD1 (5 bases). Germline V gene lookup returns CDR1 SGHDN and CDR2 FVKESK. This CDR3 is 14 amino acids long. V dropped 1 base and J dropped 8 bases, with 14 bases sitting between them. The CDR3 is CASSQARQGSGYTF. The DNA of the CDR3 is TGTGCCAGCAGCCAAGCACGGCAGGGAAGCGGCTACACCTTC.

The chain recombines TRBV10-3 with TRBJ2-5, with D perhaps matching TRBD1 (5 bases). In germline, CDR1 is ENHRY, CDR2 SYGVKD. CDR3 size: 14 residues. V lost 0 bases, J lost 3 bases, and 8 bases lay in between. Here the CDR3 DNA reads TGTGCCATCAGTGAGTCGGTCAGGGAAGAGACCCAGTACTTC. Translation gives CAISESVREETQYF.